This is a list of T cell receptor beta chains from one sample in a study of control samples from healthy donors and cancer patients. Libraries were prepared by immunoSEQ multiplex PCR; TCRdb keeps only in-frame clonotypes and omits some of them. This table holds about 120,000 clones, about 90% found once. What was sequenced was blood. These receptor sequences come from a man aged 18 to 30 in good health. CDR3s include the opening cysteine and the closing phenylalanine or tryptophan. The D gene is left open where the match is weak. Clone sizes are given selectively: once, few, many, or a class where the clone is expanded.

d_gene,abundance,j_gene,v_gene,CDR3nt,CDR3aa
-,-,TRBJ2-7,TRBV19,TGTGCCAGTAGTATCCCCGGGGCCACACGCGAGCAGTACTTC,CASSIPGATREQYF
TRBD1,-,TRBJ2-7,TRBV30,TGTGCCTGGGTACTACCGGGACAGAGCCCTTACGAGCAGTACTTC,CAWVLPGQSPYEQYF
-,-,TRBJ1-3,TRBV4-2,TGTGCCAGCAGCTCATTACCCGCAGGGGTGCTAGGAGGAAACACCATATATTTT,CASSSLPAGVLGGNTIYF
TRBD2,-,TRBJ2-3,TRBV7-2,TGTGCCAGCAGCCCAGGGGGTACACTAGCGGGAGTGAGAGATACGCAGTATTTT,CASSPGGTLAGVRDTQYF
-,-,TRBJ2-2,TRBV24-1,TGTGCCACCAGTGAGAGAGCGGATCGGTACACCGGGGAGCTGTTTTTT,CATSERADRYTGELFF
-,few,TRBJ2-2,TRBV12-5,TGTGCTAGTGGTTTGAGCACCGGGGAGCTGTTTTTT,CASGLSTGELFF
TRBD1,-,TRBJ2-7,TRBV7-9,TGTGCCAGCAGCATGACAGGGAACGAGCAGTACTTC,CASSMTGNEQYF
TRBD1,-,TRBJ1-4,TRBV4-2,TGTGCCAGCAGCCAAGACGGGGTTGGGACAGCGGGGCTTAATGAAAAACTGTTTTTT,CASSQDGVGTAGLNEKLFF
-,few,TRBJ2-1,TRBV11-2,TGTGCCAGCAGCTCAGCGCCAGGGGGAGGGCCCCATGAGCAGTTCTTC,CASSSAPGGGPHEQFF
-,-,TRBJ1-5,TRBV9,TGTGCCAGCAGCGTCGGCGGTTTGAGCAATCAGCCCCAGCATTTT,CASSVGGLSNQPQHF
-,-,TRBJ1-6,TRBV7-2,TGTGCCAGCAGCTTACTCAGGGGAGGGTCACCCCTCCACTTT,CASSLLRGGSPLHF
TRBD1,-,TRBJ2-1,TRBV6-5,TGTGCCAGCAAGGACAGGCCCAGCTCCTACAATGAGCAGTTCTTC,CASKDRPSSYNEQFF
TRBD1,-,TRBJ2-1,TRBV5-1,TGCGCCAGCAGCTTCGGACAGGGAACCTACAATGAGCAGTTCTTC,CASSFGQGTYNEQFF
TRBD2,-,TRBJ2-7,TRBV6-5,TGTGCCAGCCACACTAGCGGGAGGCCCTCCTACGAGCAGTACTTC,CASHTSGRPSYEQYF
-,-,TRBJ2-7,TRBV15,TGTGCCACCAGCACTTGGGCCCTGCAGGATTCCGAGCAGTACTTC,CATSTWALQDSEQYF
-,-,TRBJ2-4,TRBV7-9,TGTGCCAGCAGCTTAGGTTTAAGGGGGAAAAACATTCAGTACTTC,CASSLGLRGKNIQYF
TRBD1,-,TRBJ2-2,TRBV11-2,TGTGCCAGCAGCTTAACGGGACAGGGGAACACCGGGGAGCTGTTTTTT,CASSLTGQGNTGELFF
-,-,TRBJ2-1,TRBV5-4,TGTGCCAGCAGCTTGGATGCTTGGGTTGAGCAGTTCTTC,CASSLDAWVEQFF
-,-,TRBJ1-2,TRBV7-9,TGTGCCAGCACCTCCCAAGGGGGAGGCTACACCTTC,CASTSQGGGYTF
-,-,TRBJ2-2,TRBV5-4,TGTGCCAGCAGCTCCGGAAGAGCAGGGGCCACGAACACCGGGGAGCTGTTTTTT,CASSSGRAGATNTGELFF
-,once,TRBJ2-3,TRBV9,TGTGCCAGCAGCGCCCTGGGTAGTAGTTATACGCAGTATTTT,CASSALGSSYTQYF
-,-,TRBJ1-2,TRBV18,TGTGCCAGCTCACCAGGGGGCTCCTATGGCTACACCTTC,CASSPGGSYGYTF
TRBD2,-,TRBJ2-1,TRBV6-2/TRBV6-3,TGTGCCAGCAGTTACTCGGGACTAGCGGGTAACAATGAGCAGTTCTTC,CASSYSGLAGNNEQFF
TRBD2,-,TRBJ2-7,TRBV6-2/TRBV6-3,TGTGCCAGCAGTTACGGCGGGAGGGCCTCCTACGAGCAGTACTTC,CASSYGGRASYEQYF
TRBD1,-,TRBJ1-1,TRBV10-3,TGTGCCATCAGTCAGGGGGCAACTGAAGCTTTCTTT,CAISQGATEAFF
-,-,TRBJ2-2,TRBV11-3,TGTGCCAGCAGCCTGACCTCGAACACCGGGGAGCTGTTTTTT,CASSLTSNTGELFF
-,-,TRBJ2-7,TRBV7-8,TGTGCCAGCAGTCGGGACTCAGATTCCTACGAGCAGTACTTC,CASSRDSDSYEQYF
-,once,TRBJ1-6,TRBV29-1,TGCAGCGTTGCGCCCAGCGGCGGTTCACCCCTCCACTTT,CSVAPSGGSPLHF
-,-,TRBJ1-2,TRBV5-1,TGCGCCAGCAGCTGGTCCGGTCCCGGGACAAAGAATGGCTACACCTTC,CASSWSGPGTKNGYTF
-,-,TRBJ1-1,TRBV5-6,TGTGCCAGCAGCTTGTGGGGAGGCACTGAAGCTTTCTTT,CASSLWGGTEAFF
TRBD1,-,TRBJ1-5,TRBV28,TGTGCCACCTGGACAGGGGTCATCCTTAGCAATCAGCCCCAGCATTTT,CATWTGVILSNQPQHF
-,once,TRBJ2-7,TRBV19,TGTGCCAGTAGTATGAGTAACAACCGCGGCCCCTACGAGCAGTACTTC,CASSMSNNRGPYEQYF
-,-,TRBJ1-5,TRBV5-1,TGCGCCAGCAGTAGGGGAGAGAATAGCAATCAGCCCCAGCATTTT,CASSRGENSNQPQHF
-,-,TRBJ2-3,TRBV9,TGTGCCAGCAGCGATGGGGACAGCACAGATACGCAGTATTTT,CASSDGDSTDTQYF
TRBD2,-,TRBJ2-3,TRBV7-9,TGTGCCAGCAGCTCCCGGACTAGCGGGACCACAGATACGCAGTATTTT,CASSSRTSGTTDTQYF
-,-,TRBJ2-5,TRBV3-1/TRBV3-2,TGTGCCAGCAGCCAGAGCGGTAGAACCCAGTACTTC,CASSQSGRTQYF
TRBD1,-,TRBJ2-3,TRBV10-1,TGCGCCAGCAGGGGACAGGGGAGTAGGACGCAGTATTTT,CASRGQGSRTQYF
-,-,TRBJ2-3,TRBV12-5,TGTGCTAGTGGTTTGAGGACGGGAGTGGGAACTAGCACAGATACGCAGTATTTT,CASGLRTGVGTSTDTQYF
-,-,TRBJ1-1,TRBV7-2,TGTGCCCATACAGCGAACACTGAAGCTTTCTTT,CAHTANTEAFF
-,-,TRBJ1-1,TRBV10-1,TGCGCCAGCAGTGAAGGAGGGCAGGGGTTCACTGAAGCTTTCTTT,CASSEGGQGFTEAFF
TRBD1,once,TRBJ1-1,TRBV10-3,TGTGCCATCAGTGATCCCGACAGGGACCCGGGCACTGAAGCTTTCTTT,CAISDPDRDPGTEAFF
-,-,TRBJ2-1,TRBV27,TGTGCCAGCAGCCCAGGCAGGGTGATTTACAATGAGCAGTTCTTC,CASSPGRVIYNEQFF
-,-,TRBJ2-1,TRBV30,TGTGCCTGGAGTGTCAATGAGCAGTTCTTC,CAWSVNEQFF
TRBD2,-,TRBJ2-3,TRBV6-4,TGTGCCAGCAGTTTAGCGGGAGGGCCTTCTAGCACAGATACGCAGTATTTT,CASSLAGGPSSTDTQYF
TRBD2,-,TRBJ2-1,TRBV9,TGTGCCAGCAGCGTAGGAGCGGGAGCCTACAATGAGCAGTTCTTC,CASSVGAGAYNEQFF
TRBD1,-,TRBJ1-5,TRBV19,TGTGCCCTTGGAGGACAGGGAGTAAATCAGCCCCAGCATTTT,CALGGQGVNQPQHF
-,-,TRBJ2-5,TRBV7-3,TGTGCCAGCAGCTTCAGCACTGGCGGATTCCAAGAGACCCAGTACTTC,CASSFSTGGFQETQYF